A selection of T cell receptor beta chains follows, all from one sample in a study of shared clonotypes between healthy human individuals. Data came from immunoSEQ multiplex PCR; TCRdb stores just in-frame clones and leaves some out. The sample lists under 2,500,000 clones, 90% to 97% occurring once. Sequencing was carried out using naive CD4+ T cells sorted from blood. The receptors originated from a man younger than 35 in good health. CDR3s include the opening cysteine and the closing phenylalanine or tryptophan. A D gene is named only where the DNA matches it firmly. The size field is filled for only some rows; it gives once, few, many or a size class.

D gene: -; J gene: TRBJ1-5; V gene: TRBV28; clone size: -; CDR3 DNA: TGTGCCAGCACTGTTCTAGGAGGGAATCAGCCCCAGCATTTT; CDR3 protein: CASTVLGGNQPQHF
D gene: -; J gene: TRBJ2-7; V gene: TRBV5-1; clone size: -; CDR3 DNA: TGCGCCAGCAGCTTGGGCATCCTCTACGAGCAGTACTTC; CDR3 protein: CASSLGILYEQYF
D gene: -; J gene: TRBJ1-6; V gene: TRBV6-1; clone size: few; CDR3 DNA: TGTGCCAGCAGTGGCCGAAGGGGGAGAAATTCACCCCTCCACTTT; CDR3 protein: CASSGRRGRNSPLHF
D gene: TRBD1; J gene: TRBJ1-3; V gene: TRBV7-9; clone size: -; CDR3 DNA: TGTGCCAGCAGCTTAAATTCCGCACGGACAGGGGAGAGAAACACCATATATTTT; CDR3 protein: CASSLNSARTGERNTIYF
D gene: -; J gene: TRBJ1-1; V gene: TRBV19; clone size: -; CDR3 DNA: TGTGCCAGTAGTAAAGGGACGAACACTGAAGCTTTCTTT; CDR3 protein: CASSKGTNTEAFF
D gene: TRBD1; J gene: TRBJ1-3; V gene: TRBV2; clone size: -; CDR3 DNA: TGTGCCACAGCAGTGAGGGGGCGAGGAAACACCATATATTTT; CDR3 protein: CATAVRGRGNTIYF
D gene: TRBD1; J gene: TRBJ2-5; V gene: TRBV5-1; clone size: -; CDR3 DNA: TGCGCCAGCAGAAGCTTGGACAGGCAAGAGACCCAGTACTTC; CDR3 protein: CASRSLDRQETQYF
D gene: TRBD1; J gene: TRBJ1-4; V gene: TRBV15; clone size: -; CDR3 DNA: TGTGCCACCAGCGTAGGGACAGGGAATGAAAAACTGTTTTTT; CDR3 protein: CATSVGTGNEKLFF
D gene: -; J gene: TRBJ1-6; V gene: TRBV5-1; clone size: -; CDR3 DNA: TGCGCCAGCAGCCCGGTGGGGGACCGATCACCCCTCCACTTT; CDR3 protein: CASSPVGDRSPLHF
D gene: TRBD1; J gene: TRBJ2-7; V gene: TRBV6-5; clone size: once; CDR3 DNA: TGTGCCAGCACCACCCCCGGGACAGGGCGCTACGAGCAGTACTTC; CDR3 protein: CASTTPGTGRYEQYF
D gene: TRBD1; J gene: TRBJ1-6; V gene: TRBV19; clone size: -; CDR3 DNA: TGTGCCGCCAGGGCGGGACAGGGGAATTCACCCCTCCACTTT; CDR3 protein: CAARAGQGNSPLHF
D gene: -; J gene: TRBJ2-7; V gene: TRBV19; clone size: -; CDR3 DNA: TGTGCCAGTAGTAACCCCCCCGGGGCCTATTCCTACGAGCAGTACTTC; CDR3 protein: CASSNPPGAYSYEQYF
D gene: TRBD1; J gene: TRBJ1-6; V gene: TRBV11-2; clone size: -; CDR3 DNA: TGTGCCAGCAGCTTGAGACAGGGCCGCTCCTATAATTCACCCCTCCACTTT; CDR3 protein: CASSLRQGRSYNSPLHF
D gene: -; J gene: TRBJ1-2; V gene: TRBV5-1; clone size: -; CDR3 DNA: TGCGCCAGCAGCTTGGTCGGGGCTCTCGGCTATGGCTACACCTTC; CDR3 protein: CASSLVGALGYGYTF
D gene: TRBD1; J gene: TRBJ2-7; V gene: TRBV6-6; clone size: -; CDR3 DNA: TGTGCCAGCAGATCGGACAGGGGGCCCACCTACGAGCAGTACTTC; CDR3 protein: CASRSDRGPTYEQYF
D gene: -; J gene: TRBJ1-3; V gene: TRBV5-5; clone size: -; CDR3 DNA: TGTGCCAGCAGCTCAGGTGGAGTAGGAAACACCATATATTTT; CDR3 protein: CASSSGGVGNTIYF
D gene: TRBD1; J gene: TRBJ1-2; V gene: TRBV23-1; clone size: -; CDR3 DNA: TGCGCCAGCAGTCAATCGCGGGACAGGGGTAATCATGGCTACACCTTC; CDR3 protein: CASSQSRDRGNHGYTF
D gene: -; J gene: TRBJ2-2; V gene: TRBV19; clone size: -; CDR3 DNA: TGTGCCAGTAGTATATGGGGAGCCCTACTAAACACCGGGGAGCTGTTTTTT; CDR3 protein: CASSIWGALLNTGELFF